This T cell receptor (beta chain) originates from a study of Ad26.COV2.S vaccination and SARS-CoV-2 variants. Background on the study: Donor got 5x10^10 or 1x10^11 viral particles of Ad26.COV2.S.

In regard to this clone: Its antigen is unidentified.

Germline V CDR1 and CDR2: LGHNT, FRNRAP. V shed 6 bases and J shed 4 bases, with 24 bases lying between them. The CDR3 loop spans 17 amino acids. Generated by immunoSEQ multiplex PCR, the TCRdb table keeps only in-frame clones and is missing some. This repertoire shows 350,000 to 400,000 clones, 75% to 90% found once; its top ten account for 3% to 3.5%. As for treatment: roughly 18 received Ad26.COV2.S at low or high dose, single or two shots; about 5 received placebo; per-sample allocation not given. On day 63 after the first injection, vaccine and placebo recipients gave samples. In Boston, an adult donor aged 18-55 years took part. Whole-study results and caveats: After vaccination, substantial breadth of spike-specific CD8+ and CD4+ responses was reported. Vaccine and placebo recipients had similar non-spike TCR breadth.

The source was peripheral blood, collected in a trial of Ad26.COV2.S vaccine versus placebo. The clonotype was recovered from a person aged 18-60 years who received the Ad26.COV2.S COVID-19 vaccine or a placebo. The chain joins TRBV12-5 to TRBJ2-5; D gene unclear. The CDR3 is CASGLPTPDTVGETQYF. The DNA for the CDR3 is TGTGCTAGTGGCTTACCGACTCCCGACACGGTTGGAGAGACCCAGTACTTC.